The 22 T cell receptor beta chains given below trace back to one sample, sequenced in a study of blood T cell repertoires in COVID-19 (dated by TCRdb to the early 2020s). The library came from the immunoSEQ multiplex PCR assay. The table comes from immuneACCESS by way of TCRdb, which keeps in-frame sequences with V and J called. Part of the clones is missing from these tables; in studies checked, under half for an unresolved V gene and the rest for unknown reasons. The sample table shows 150,000 to 200,000 clones, and 92% are seen once. About 5.3% of the sample is taken by the ten largest. Sequencing was performed on peripheral blood. These receptor sequences come from a man aged 25-45 years with COVID-19, enrolled during active disease.

The chain employs TRBV6-5 and TRBJ1-2, with TRBD1 as a possible D gene (5 bases). The CDR3 sequence is 15 residues long. V was shortened by 0 bases and J by 7 bases, with 15 bases between the two germline ends. Germline-derived CDR1 and CDR2 are MNHEY and SVGAGI. The CDR3 coding sequence is TGTGCCAGCAGTTACTCGGGCAGGGTGCGTGGTGGCTACACCTTC. Its translation: CASSYSGRVRGGYTF.

The rearrangement links TRBV5-6 to TRBJ2-1; 8 bases fit TRBD2. With 4 bases clipped from V and 7 bases from J, the junction kept 16 bases outside the gene matches. The length of the CDR3 is 17 residues. Germline loops: CDR1 SGHDT, CDR2 YYEEEE. The CDR3 sequence is CASSPPVWREVRNEQFF. The CDR3 nucleotides read TGTGCCAGCAGCCCACCGGTATGGCGGGAGGTGAGAAATGAGCAGTTCTTC.

The genes are TRBV5-6 and TRBJ2-7; perhaps TRBD1 as D (5 bases). V was trimmed by 2 bases and J by 2 bases, leaving 14 bases between them. The germline CDR1 and CDR2 sequences are SGHDT and YYEEEE. The CDR3 spans 15 residues. Here the CDR3 reads CASSLQAGYAYEQYF. CDR3 nucleotide sequence: TGTGCCAGCAGCTTACAGGCAGGGTATGCCTACGAGCAGTACTTC.

This chain joins TRBV7-2 and TRBJ2-3; perhaps TRBD2 as D (5 bases). Deletions cut 5 bases from V and 9 bases from J, with 15 bases between. Germline V gene data show CDR1 as SGHTA and CDR2 as FQGNSA. This CDR3 comprises 13 residues. CDR3 nucleotide sequence: TGTGCCAGCAGCCCCGGGCCCTCGGGGACGCAGTATTTT. It encodes CASSPGPSGTQYF. Combining the CDR3 with reference TRBV7-2 and TRBJ2-3 gives the whole variable domain GAGVSQSPSNKVTEKGKDVELRCDPISGHTALYWYRQSLGQGLEFLIYFQGNSAPDKSGLPSDRFSAERTGGSVSTLTIQRTQQEDSAVYLCASSPGPSGTQYFGPGTRLTVL.

The chain recombines TRBV6-2 or TRBV6-3 with TRBJ2-1, with 8 bases fitting TRBD2. Germline lookup yields CDR1 MNHEY and CDR2 SVGEGT. With V trimmed by 0 bases and J by 8 bases, 12 bases remained unmatched. The CDR3 has 17 amino acids. DNA of the CDR3: TGTGCCAGCAGTTACTCGACCGGGGGGGTCACTACAGATGAGCAGTTCTTC. Translation gives CASSYSTGGVTTDEQFF.

The gene calls are TRBV28 and TRBJ2-7, with TRBD2 as a possible D gene (5 bases). CDR3 length: 15 residues. Germline lookup yields CDR1 MDHEN and CDR2 SYDVKM. With 6 bases removed from V and 1 base from J, the gap between germline ends came to 16 bases. DNA for the CDR3: TGTGCCAGCAGACCTACCGGGGAACGGTCCTACGAGCAGTACTTC. Its translation: CASRPTGERSYEQYF.

The chain couples TRBV11-3 to TRBJ1-1; the match to TRBD1 covers 7 bases. This CDR3 region has 14 residues. Germline V gene lookup returns CDR1 SGHNT and CDR2 YENEEA. V trimming: 3 bases; J trimming: 2 bases; junction bases outside the gene matches: 3. The CDR3 reads CASSFRGDNTEAFF. The CDR3 nucleotides are TGTGCCAGCAGCTTCAGGGGGGACAACACTGAAGCTTTCTTT.

This clone was counted many times. In DNA, the CDR3 is TGTGCCAGCAGTCCTACAGGGGTGATTTACGAGCAGTACTTC. It encodes CASSPTGVIYEQYF. V usage is TRBV28 and J usage is TRBJ2-7; TRBD1 agrees at 7 bases. V gave up 5 bases and J gave up 4 bases; unmatched junction bases: 8. CDR1 and CDR2 from the germline V gene are MDHEN and SYDVKM. This CDR3 is 14 amino acids long.

The chain is built from TRBV7-9 and TRBJ2-5, with D possibly matching TRBD1 (6 bases). V was cut by 5 bases and J by 5 bases, with 9 bases left in between. Germline lookup yields CDR1 SEHNR and CDR2 FQNEAQ (reference sequence). This CDR3 contains 12 residues. The CDR3 here is CASSPGAETQYF. The CDR3 DNA is TGTGCCAGCAGCCCAGGGGCGGAGACCCAGTACTTC.

This chain links TRBV29-1 with TRBJ1-2, with D possibly being TRBD1 (5 bases). The germline gives CDR1 SQVTM, CDR2 ANQGSEA. The V and J ends lost 6 bases and 5 bases respectively, with 22 bases between them. The CDR3 runs to 15 residues. In DNA, the CDR3 is TGCAGCGTCGATGATTATAAGAAGGAGGGGTATGGCTACACCTTC. Residues: CSVDDYKKEGYGYTF.

The J gene is TRBJ1-2, the V gene TRBV5-4; 8 bases line up with TRBD1. The germline V gene has CDR1 SGHNT and CDR2 YYREEE (reference sequence). The CDR3 extends over 16 amino acids. Germline trimming cut 3 bases from V and 1 base from J; bases unmatched to any gene: 8. The CDR3 DNA reads TGTGCCAGCAGCTCCCAGACAGGGGCAGGTAACTATGGCTACACCTTC. Amino acid sequence: CASSSQTGAGNYGYTF.

The gene calls are TRBV27 and TRBJ2-4; D perhaps matches TRBD1 (6 bases). V lost 5 bases, J lost 10 bases, and 18 bases lay in between. Germline values: CDR1 MNHEY, CDR2 SMNVEV (reference sequence). CDR3 length equals 14 residues. The CDR3 sequence is CASSPGHRAAIQYF. The CDR3 bases are TGTGCCAGCAGTCCGGGACACCGGGCGGCGATTCAGTACTTC.

The V gene is TRBV11-2, the J gene TRBJ2-7, with TRBD1 matching over 8 bases. Germline V gives CDR1 SGHAT, CDR2 FQNNGV. Trimming cost V 1 base and J 5 bases; bases outside gene matches: 7. The CDR3 is 15 residues long. Written as DNA, the CDR3 is TGTGCCAGCAGCTTAGGAGTCAGGACAGGGAACGAGCAGTACTTC. This translates into CASSLGVRTGNEQYF. The full variable domain, rest sourced from reference TRBV11-2 and TRBJ2-7, is EAGVAQSPRYKIIEKRQSVAFWCNPISGHATLYWYQQILGQGPKLLIQFQNNGVVDDSQLPKDRFSAERLKGVDSTLKIQPAKLEDSAVYLCASSLGVRTGNEQYFGPGTRLTVT.

The rearrangement uses TRBV19 and TRBJ2-7, with 11 bases that match TRBD1. The length of the CDR3 is 13 residues. V gave up 7 bases and J gave up 5 bases; unmatched junction bases: 4. Germline V CDR1 and CDR2: LNHDA, SQIVND (reference sequence). The CDR3 loop is CASKTDRGHEQYF. CDR3 sequence (DNA): TGTGCCAGTAAGACGGACAGGGGGCACGAGCAGTACTTC.

The rearrangement uses TRBV16 and TRBJ2-2; D gene ambiguous. Germline V gives CDR1 KGHSY, CDR2 FQNENV. The CDR3 extends over 14 amino acids. V dropped 2 bases and J dropped 4 bases, with 8 bases sitting between them. The CDR3 nucleotides read TGTGCCAGCAGCCAACAAACGAGCACCGGGGAGCTGTTTTTT. Protein product: CASSQQTSTGELFF.

This chain links TRBV4-2 with TRBJ2-1; possible D gene TRBD1, 5 bases. Germline V lookup: CDR1 LGHNA, CDR2 YNFKEQ. This CDR3 has 17 amino acids. The V and J ends lost 4 bases and 0 bases respectively, with 16 bases between them. In nucleotides, the CDR3 is TGTGCCAGCAGCCCGCAATGGGGCGGTAGCTCCTACAATGAGCAGTTCTTC. Translation: CASSPQWGGSSYNEQFF.

The chain uses TRBV6-6 and TRBJ1-2, with D hard to call. Germline V gives CDR1 MNHNY, CDR2 SVGAGI (reference sequence). V was shortened by 2 bases and J by 2 bases, with 9 bases between the two germline ends. This CDR3 has 14 residues. CDR3 bases: TGTGCCAGCAGTTACGGCACCTCAAACTATGGCTACACCTTC. Translated, it gives CASSYGTSNYGYTF.

CDR3 in amino acids: CASSVSGSDRGTTNYGYTF. For the CDR3, the DNA is TGTGCCAGCAGTGTAAGTGGATCGGACCGGGGAACAACTAACTATGGCTACACCTTC. This chain connects TRBV2 to TRBJ1-2; D ambiguous. Germline CDR1 SNHLY, CDR2 FYNNEI. Trimming cost V 4 bases and J 0 bases, with 24 bases left between them. The CDR3 has 19 residues.

As concerns this clone: The junction does not match germline at one end; this may be a read error. The chain carries TRBV25-1 and TRBJ2-7; weak D call: TRBD1 (6 bases). CDR1 is MGHDK, CDR2 SYGVNS, per germline. The CDR3 consists of 12 residues. Here the CDR3 DNA reads TGTGCCACCAGAGGGGGATTTAGGGGTTATGACTTC. It encodes CATRGGFRGYDF.

The V call is TRBV2, the J call TRBJ2-3; tentative D call: TRBD2 (6 bases). Germline CDR1 and CDR2: SNHLY and FYNNEI. Trimming removed 4 bases at V and 1 base at J, with 12 bases between. The CDR3 sequence is 15 residues long. The CDR3 DNA reads as TGTGCCAGCAGTGGTGTGGTAGCGGGCACAGATACGCAGTATTTT. Amino acids: CASSGVVAGTDTQYF.

The chain recombines TRBV9 with TRBJ2-7, with 8 bases matching TRBD2. Looked up from germline, CDR1 is SGDLS and CDR2 is YYNGEE. The J segment lost 0 bases and the V segment lost 0 bases, leaving 2 bases of the junction unmatched. The CDR3 spans 15 residues. The CDR3 is CASSVGAGVSYEQYF. The CDR3 nucleotides are TGTGCCAGCAGCGTAGGAGCGGGAGTCTCCTACGAGCAGTACTTC. Variable domain in full (rest from reference TRBV9 and TRBJ2-7): DSGVTQTPKHLITATGQRVTLRCSPRSGDLSVYWYQQSLDQGLQFLIQYYNGEERAKGNILERFSAQQFPDLHSELNLSSLELGDSALYFCASSVGAGVSYEQYFGPGTRLTVT.

This chain connects TRBV7-9 to TRBJ1-4, with 9 positions matching TRBD1. Trimming at V came to 2 bases and at J to 4 bases, leaving 2 bases not matched to a gene. The germline gives CDR1 SEHNR, CDR2 FQNEAQ (reference sequence). The CDR3 has 15 amino acids. Here the CDR3 reads CASSLRQGGNEKLFF. The CDR3 coding sequence is TGTGCCAGCAGCTTAAGACAGGGGGGTAATGAAAAACTGTTTTTT.